A selection of T cell receptor beta chains follows, all from one sample in a study of preoperative IRX-2 immunotherapy in early breast cancer. The method was immunoSEQ multiplex PCR; TCRdb's version includes in-frame clones alone and lacks a portion of them. The sample shows more than 35,000 clones, roughly 77% of them seen only once. The sequences come from tumor tissue, collected after IRX-2 immunotherapy. Receptors originate from a human donor with breast cancer. CDR3s include the opening cysteine and the closing phenylalanine or tryptophan. The D gene is left open where the match is weak. The size of a clone is reported for some rows only, either as once, few or many, or as a class for expanded clones.

abundance	v_gene	d_gene	j_gene	CDR3nt	CDR3aa
-	TRBV27	TRBD1	TRBJ1-4	TGTGCCAGCAGTAAAACAGGGGGAACTAATGAAAAACTGTTTTTT	CASSKTGGTNEKLFF
once	TRBV6-8	-	TRBJ1-2	TGTGCCAGCAGCCAAGGGACCGCCTATGGCTACACCTTC	CASSQGTAYGYTF
-	TRBV5-1	-	TRBJ2-5	TGCGCCAGCAGTTTGGGGGGAGTACGGGGCTACCAAGAGACCCAGTACTTC	CASSLGGVRGYQETQYF
-	TRBV11-3	TRBD2	TRBJ2-5	TGTGCCAGCAGCTTGGGCGTAGCGGGCACATACCAAGAGACCCAGTACTTC	CASSLGVAGTYQETQYF
-	TRBV18	-	TRBJ2-7	TGTGCCAGCTCACCACGAACAGGGCTGGGGCTCTACGAGCAGTACTTC	CASSPRTGLGLYEQYF
-	TRBV19	-	TRBJ1-2	TGTGCCAGTAGTATAGGAGCAGGAAGCTATGGCTACACCTTC	CASSIGAGSYGYTF
-	TRBV5-1	-	TRBJ2-1	TGCGCCAGCAACCAACTATCGGAAGGTGGTGAGCAGTTCTTC	CASNQLSEGGEQFF
few	TRBV7-7	TRBD1	TRBJ1-3	TGTGCCAGCAGCTTTCGGACAGGGGGCTTCTCTGGAAACACCATATATTTT	CASSFRTGGFSGNTIYF
-	TRBV14	-	TRBJ2-5	TGTGCCAGCAGCCAGCAACAGCCCCAAGAGACCCAGTACTTC	CASSQQQPQETQYF
-	TRBV7-4	-	TRBJ1-1	TGTGCCAGCCCGCGTTGGGGGAGTACTGAAGCTTTCTTT	CASPRWGSTEAFF
-	TRBV6-8	-	TRBJ1-3	TGTGCCAGCAGTTACGAGTCAGGGGCAACTGGAAACACCATATATTTT	CASSYESGATGNTIYF
-	TRBV5-1	TRBD2	TRBJ2-3	TGCGCCAGCAGCTTGGCCATAGCGGGAGGGAGTGCAGATACGCAGTATTTT	CASSLAIAGGSADTQYF
-	TRBV19	TRBD2	TRBJ2-7	TGTGCCAGTAGTATACGATCTAGCGGGGGGTTCTCCTACGAGCAGTACTTC	CASSIRSSGGFSYEQYF
-	TRBV11-3	-	TRBJ1-2	TGTGCCAGCAGCTTAGATCCAATAGGGACTGGCTACACCTTC	CASSLDPIGTGYTF
once	TRBV23-1	-	TRBJ2-7	TGCGCCAGCAGCCAAGGCCCATCGACCTACGAGCAGTACTTC	CASSQGPSTYEQYF
once	TRBV6-7	-	TRBJ1-2	TGTGCCAGCAGTTACGGGCAGATCTATGGCTACACCTTC	CASSYGQIYGYTF
few	TRBV6-8	TRBD2	TRBJ2-6	TGTGCCAGCAGCCTCGGGGGGACTGGGGCCAACGTCCTGACTTTC	CASSLGGTGANVLTF
-	TRBV6-8	-	TRBJ2-2	TGTGCCAGCAGTGCTCTTAGGGGAACCGGGGAGCTGTTTTTT	CASSALRGTGELFF
-	TRBV5-1	TRBD2	TRBJ2-1	TGCGCCAGCAGCCGGGAGGGACTAGCGGGGTACAATGAGCAGTTCTTC	CASSREGLAGYNEQFF
once	TRBV6-8	TRBD2	TRBJ2-1	TGTGCCAGCAGTCAACTAGCGGGTGAGCAGTTCTTC	CASSQLAGEQFF
-	TRBV7-1	TRBD2	TRBJ2-7	TGTGCCAGCAGCACCGGACTAGCGCCCAACGAGCAGTACTTC	CASSTGLAPNEQYF
-	TRBV30	-	TRBJ2-5	TGTGCCTGGAGTATAGGGCCAGAGACCCAGTACTTC	CAWSIGPETQYF
once	TRBV6-8	TRBD1	TRBJ2-4	TGTGCCAGCAGACTTACAGGGGGGAAAAACATTCAGTACTTC	CASRLTGGKNIQYF
-	TRBV14	TRBD1	TRBJ2-2	TGTGCCAGCAGCCCTCCAAGCGCCCACAGGGGACCGAACACCGGGGAGCTGTTTTTT	CASSPPSAHRGPNTGELFF
-	TRBV6-8	-	TRBJ1-5	TGTGCCAGCAGTGCGGGGACACTGAATCAGCCCCAGCATTTT	CASSAGTLNQPQHF
-	TRBV28	-	TRBJ1-5	TGTGCCAGCAGTTGGGGGTATAGCAATCAGCCCCAGCATTTT	CASSWGYSNQPQHF
-	TRBV6-8	TRBD2	TRBJ2-5	TGTGCCGCGCTTAGCGGGGGCCTCGGAGAGACCCAGTACTTC	CAALSGGLGETQYF
-	TRBV6-7	-	TRBJ1-1	TGTGCCAGCAGTTACGGGGGGCGAGAAGCTTTCTTT	CASSYGGREAFF
-	TRBV7-4	TRBD1	TRBJ2-6	TGTGCCAGCAGCCGACGGGACAGGGAATCGGGGGCCAACGTCCTGACTTTC	CASSRRDRESGANVLTF
-	TRBV19	-	TRBJ2-1	TGTGCCAGTAACTCGGGAGATTACTGGTTCTTC	CASNSGDYWFF
-	TRBV6-8	TRBD1	TRBJ1-2	TGTGCCAGCAGCCCCTACAGGGGATATGGCTACACCTTC	CASSPYRGYGYTF
once	TRBV29-1	-	TRBJ1-4	TGCAGCGTTGATAGTTTCGGTACTAATGAAAAACTGTTTTTT	CSVDSFGTNEKLFF
-	TRBV30	TRBD1	TRBJ1-4	TGTGCCTGGAGCGGGGGGACAGGGGAAGAAAAACTGTTTTTT	CAWSGGTGEEKLFF
few	TRBV30	-	TRBJ1-1	TGTGCCTGGACCTTACTTCTGGGCACTGAAGCTTTCTTT	CAWTLLLGTEAFF
-	TRBV5-1	TRBD1	TRBJ1-5	TGCGCCAGCAGACAGGGGGGCGATGGCGCTCAGCCCCAGCATTTT	CASRQGGDGAQPQHF
-	TRBV11-3	-	TRBJ1-1	TGTGCCAGCAGCCAAAGAGGAGGTGGTTACACTGAAGCTTTCTTT	CASSQRGGGYTEAFF
-	TRBV29-1	-	TRBJ2-7	TGCAGCGTTGAGGGCCCAAATACCTACGAGCAGTACTTC	CSVEGPNTYEQYF
-	TRBV18	-	TRBJ2-5	TGTGCCAGCTCACCACAAGGCGGTCAAGAGACCCAGTACTTC	CASSPQGGQETQYF
-	TRBV5-1	TRBD1	TRBJ2-1	TGCGCCAGCAGCATGCCGGGACAGGGGGGAAATGAGCAGTTCTTC	CASSMPGQGGNEQFF
-	TRBV7-1	-	TRBJ1-1	TGTGCCAGCAGCTTAGCGGGCAGGGGAAAGAACACTGAAGCTTTCTTT	CASSLAGRGKNTEAFF
once	TRBV6-8	TRBD2	TRBJ2-3	TGTGCCAGCAGTTACTCGATGAGCGGGGGGGCCCCAGATACGCAGTATTTT	CASSYSMSGGAPDTQYF
-	TRBV28	TRBD2	TRBJ2-7	TGTGCCAGCAGACAAAAGATAGCGGGAGCCTACGAGCAGTACTTC	CASRQKIAGAYEQYF
-	TRBV19	TRBD2	TRBJ2-3	TGTGCCAGCGGACTAGCGGTTGCAGATACGCAGTATTTT	CASGLAVADTQYF
-	TRBV9	-	TRBJ2-3	TGTGCCAGCAGCACGCTAGCAGATACGCAGTATTTT	CASSTLADTQYF
-	TRBV11-3	-	TRBJ1-2	TGTGCCAGCAGCTGGGAGGTTCTAACCTATGGCTACACCTTC	CASSWEVLTYGYTF
-	TRBV19	TRBD1	TRBJ1-2	TGTGCCAGTAGACCGGGACAGGGACTTAGTACCTTC	CASRPGQGLSTF
-	TRBV19	-	TRBJ2-2	TGTGCCAGTAGTATGCCTGCCGACAGCCTCAACACCGGGGAGCTGTTTTTT	CASSMPADSLNTGELFF
-	TRBV10-3	-	TRBJ2-4	TGTGCCATCAGTGAGTCGCTGGGGGTAGCCAAAAACATTCAGTACTTC	CAISESLGVAKNIQYF
-	TRBV5-1	TRBD1	TRBJ1-1	TGCGCCAGCAGCACCACAGGGGGGGTCACTGAAGCTTTCTTT	CASSTTGGVTEAFF
-	TRBV5-1	-	TRBJ2-1	TGCGCCAGCAGCCTGTCAGGGATTAAGCCGGGGGCGTACAATGAGCAGTTCTTC	CASSLSGIKPGAYNEQFF
-	TRBV6-7	-	TRBJ2-1	TGTGCCAGCGTGGGAGGACAGGTCAGCTCCTACAATGAGCAGTTCTTC	CASVGGQVSSYNEQFF
once	TRBV16	-	TRBJ1-3	TGTGCTAGTGGTTTGGGCCTCGGAAACACCATATATTTT	CASGLGLGNTIYF